This paragraph covers one TCR beta chain sequence. The J segment lost 0 bases and the V segment lost 0 bases, leaving 2 bases of the junction unmatched. This CDR3 has 15 residues. Germline V CDR1 and CDR2: SGDLS, YYNGEE. This specimen belongs to a study of blood T cell repertoires in COVID-19. Study overall: Some COVID-19 samples were acute and others convalescent; all came from the United States, Italy and Spain. In each case, the material was cDNA or gDNA derived from T cells, B-cell-depleted T cells, or PBMCs.

In the study's own analysis: Using reference gene primer amplification, nucleated cell counts were estimated. Assay used: immunoSEQ multiplex PCR; TCRdb lists only in-frame clones, some missing. That table gives V, J and clone size, and the DNA gave D and trimming. The repertoire holds tens of thousands of clones, with about 85% as singletons. This sequence originates from a human donor in a cohort sampled during active COVID-19. This sequence joins TRBV9 and TRBJ2-7; the match to TRBD2 covers 8 bases. Sample: peripheral blood. The chain's CDR3 is CASSVGAGDSYEQYF. The CDR3 DNA is TGTGCCAGCAGCGTAGGAGCGGGGGACTCCTACGAGCAGTACTTC.